The rows below give T cell receptor beta chains drawn from one sample of a study of radiotherapy plus CTLA-4 blockade in lung cancer. Data came from immunoSEQ multiplex PCR; TCRdb stores just in-frame clones and leaves some out. The sample contains approximately 80,000 clones, 84% of which appear only once. The starting material was peripheral blood, obtained from a patient treated with radiotherapy plus ipilimumab. The receptors were sampled from a human donor with non-small cell lung cancer who had stable disease on radiotherapy plus ipilimumab. The CDR3 runs from the conserved cysteine through the conserved F or W. A D gene is named only where the DNA matches it firmly. The size entry is marked missing in some rows and otherwise reads once, few, many or a size class.

v_call	clone_size	j_call	d_call	cdr3_nt	cdr3_aa
TRBV28	NA	TRBJ2-3	TRBD2	TGTGCCAGCAGTACGATAGCGGGGGGGCGACGTACGCAGTATTTT	CASSTIAGGRRTQYF
TRBV7-6	NA	TRBJ2-6	NA	TGTGCCAGCAGCTCCTCACAGGGAGTAGGGGCCAACGTCCTGACTTTC	CASSSSQGVGANVLTF
TRBV4-1	NA	TRBJ2-2	NA	TGCGCCAGCAGCCACGGGCCGGGTCCATCCAGCGGGGAGCTGTTTTTT	CASSHGPGPSSGELFF
TRBV14	NA	TRBJ2-5	NA	TGTGCCAGCAGCCCCTATCGGGGACTCCAAGAGACCCAGTACTTC	CASSPYRGLQETQYF
TRBV2	NA	TRBJ2-7	NA	TGTGCCAGCAGTGAATGGTGGAGTACTAACGAGCAGTACTTC	CASSEWWSTNEQYF
TRBV28	NA	TRBJ2-3	TRBD2	TGTGCCAGCCAACGAGCGGGAGGGACAGATACGCAGTATTTT	CASQRAGGTDTQYF
TRBV15	few	TRBJ1-4	TRBD1	TGTGCCACCAGCACCGACAGGGCGCTAGGGAATGAAAAACTGTTTTTT	CATSTDRALGNEKLFF
TRBV7-9	NA	TRBJ2-7	NA	TGTGCCAGCAGCTTAGGGGCGTACGAGCAGTACTTC	CASSLGAYEQYF
TRBV29-1	NA	TRBJ1-1	TRBD1	TGCAGCGTTGGTTTTGAGACAGGGATCCGAGAGACTGAAGCTTTCTTT	CSVGFETGIRETEAFF
TRBV10-1	NA	TRBJ1-5	NA	TGCGCCAGCAGTCCAGGGAGGGCAGGCAATCAGCCCCAGCATTTT	CASSPGRAGNQPQHF
TRBV6-1	NA	TRBJ1-5	TRBD1	TGTGCCAGCAGCATACAGGGGGCGGGTCAGCCCCAGCATTTT	CASSIQGAGQPQHF
TRBV10-3	NA	TRBJ2-7	TRBD2	TGTGCCATCAGTCAACTAGCGGGGCTCACGGTGGGGGAACAGTACTTC	CAISQLAGLTVGEQYF
TRBV7-8	NA	TRBJ1-4	TRBD1	TGTGCCAGCAGCCCATGGGGACAGGGTGCGCGAAAACTGTTTTTT	CASSPWGQGARKLFF
TRBV18	NA	TRBJ2-3	NA	TGTGCCAGCTCACCTAATCTGGAGTCAGATACGCAGTATTTT	CASSPNLESDTQYF
TRBV28	NA	TRBJ1-5	NA	TGTGCCAGCAGCCCAGGACAGACCCATCAGCCCCAGCATTTT	CASSPGQTHQPQHF
TRBV20-1	NA	TRBJ1-6	TRBD1	TGCAGTGCGCAGGGACAGAACCTCCACTTT	CSAQGQNLHF
TRBV14	NA	TRBJ2-2	TRBD1	TGTGCCAGCAGCCCCCACAGGGGAAACACCGGGGAGCTGTTTTTT	CASSPHRGNTGELFF
TRBV9	NA	TRBJ2-3	NA	TGTGCCAGCAGCGTAGGCGCAGGGTCTTTAGTTAGCACAGATACGCAGTATTTT	CASSVGAGSLVSTDTQYF
TRBV7-3	once	TRBJ2-3	TRBD2	TGTGCCAGCAGCTTGACGGGAGGGACAGATACGCAGTATTTT	CASSLTGGTDTQYF
TRBV4-1	NA	TRBJ2-3	TRBD2	TGCGCCAGCAGCCAGTTTTTGACTAGCGGGAACACAGATACGCAGTATTTT	CASSQFLTSGNTDTQYF
TRBV19	NA	TRBJ1-6	TRBD1	TGTGCCAGTAGCCGGGACAGGGAGAGTTCACCCCTCCACTTT	CASSRDRESSPLHF
TRBV13	NA	TRBJ2-4	NA	TGTGCCAGCAGCTTAGGACCTCAGCATACCCAAGCCAAAAACATTCAGTACTTC	CASSLGPQHTQAKNIQYF
TRBV5-5	NA	TRBJ2-3	TRBD2	TGTGCCAGCAGCTCTCTAGCGGGGGGGCAGTATTTT	CASSSLAGGQYF
TRBV10-3	NA	TRBJ2-1	TRBD1	TGTGCCATCAGTGAGACAGGGGGCTACAATGAGCAGTTCTTC	CAISETGGYNEQFF
TRBV9	NA	TRBJ1-2	TRBD1	TGTGCCAGCAGCGCGGGACCAGACGGACAGGGCCGAAGAGGAGGCTACACCTTC	CASSAGPDGQGRRGGYTF
TRBV11-2	NA	TRBJ1-2	NA	TGTGCCAGCAGCCGTCCCCGACTGGCAGGATATGGCTACACCTTC	CASSRPRLAGYGYTF
TRBV6-1	NA	TRBJ2-3	TRBD2	TGTGCCAGCAGAGACGCGGGGGGCCCAGATACGCAGTATTTT	CASRDAGGPDTQYF
TRBV25-1	NA	TRBJ1-5	TRBD1	TGTGCCAGCAGTGCAGGGGGAGGACAGCCCCAGCATTTT	CASSAGGGQPQHF
TRBV18	NA	TRBJ2-2	NA	TGTGCCAGCTCACCACCTTACGGTAACACCGGGGAGCTGTTTTTT	CASSPPYGNTGELFF
TRBV30	NA	TRBJ1-5	NA	TGTGCCTGGAGTGTACTGCGCGGCAATCAGCCCCAGCATTTT	CAWSVLRGNQPQHF
TRBV30	NA	TRBJ1-1	TRBD1	TGTGCCGGCAAAACAGGGGCGAGCACTGAAGCTTTCTTT	CAGKTGASTEAFF
TRBV5-1	NA	TRBJ1-2	NA	TGCGCCAGCAGGCAACCGGGACACGACCTTTATGGCTACACCTTC	CASRQPGHDLYGYTF
TRBV11-2	NA	TRBJ2-1	NA	TGTGCCAGCAGCTTAGAGACAGTCTATGTCAATGAGCAGTTCTTC	CASSLETVYVNEQFF
TRBV7-6	NA	TRBJ1-1	NA	TGTGCCAGCAGCCCAGGTGGGAACACTGAAGCTTTCTTT	CASSPGGNTEAFF
TRBV9	NA	TRBJ2-2	NA	TGTGCCAGCAGCGTAGCCGGAGGGGCACCCGGGGAGCTGTTTTTT	CASSVAGGAPGELFF